The clone carrying this T cell receptor (beta chain) was seen repeatedly, ten times or more. Its specificity is unknown. RNA was extracted and reverse transcribed into cDNA as the sequencing template. Profiling relied on immunoSEQ multiplex PCR, and the TCRdb table lists in-frame clones only, not all of them. The sample carries 150,000 to 200,000 clones, around 50% recorded once. This entry belongs to a study of CD8+ T cells in alopecia areata. Study outcomes and limitations: Alopecia totalis/universalis scalp especially showed more expanded CD8+ clones than normal scalp. Scalp repertoires also include resident alphabeta T cells from normal skin. Mice showed clearer TCR sharing than patients did, a gap that was possibly HLA-related.

Germline CDR1 is SGHNT and CDR2 is YYREEE (reference sequence). V lost 3 bases to trimming and J lost 0 bases; unmatched junction nucleotides: 1. The CDR3 loop spans 15 amino acids. Sampling of alopecia areata patients yielded lesional scalp punch biopsies as well as peripheral blood. The sample in question was CD4+ T cells sorted from blood, obtained at week 0. The origin of this receptor is a human donor with alopecia areata. V gene TRBV5-4 combines with J gene TRBJ2-2, with TRBD2 matching 8 bases. The CDR3 DNA is TGTGCCAGCAGCTCGACTAGCGCGAACACCGGGGAGCTGTTTTTT. It yields the protein CASSSTSANTGELFF.